This TCR beta chain was documented in a study of blood T cell repertoires in COVID-19. Study context: Specimens from acute and convalescent COVID-19 originated in the United States, Italy and Spain. The analysed material was cDNA or gDNA that came from T cells, B-cell-depleted T cells, or PBMCs.

Under the authors' procedure: For nucleated cells, counts were estimated from reference gene primer amplification. Libraries were prepared by immunoSEQ multiplex PCR; TCRdb keeps only in-frame clonotypes and omits some of them. The V and J calls and clone size were taken over from that table, and D and trimming were inferred from the DNA. This sample has 230,000 or so clones; about 88% occur once, and the top ten carry around 4.6%. V dropped 4 bases and J dropped 4 bases, with 12 bases sitting between them. This CDR3 is 14 amino acids long. Germline values: CDR1 SGDLS, CDR2 YYNGEE. The sequence derives from a woman between 35 and 50 years old who had recovered from COVID-19. The sample taken for sequencing was peripheral blood. The chain combines TRBV9 with TRBJ2-4, with unresolved D. The CDR3 coding sequence is TGTGCCAGCAGCCCCACAAGCAGGAAAAACATTCAGTACTTC. Its translation: CASSPTSRKNIQYF.